The 6 T cell receptor beta chains listed next were all sequenced from one sample in a study of a mutant IDH1 vaccine in newly diagnosed glioma. Assay used: immunoSEQ multiplex PCR; TCRdb lists only in-frame clones, some missing. Of tens of thousands of clones listed, around 90% were seen once; the top ten hold more than 1.5%. Their recognized antigens are unknown. The time point is: week 35, safety follow-up. Doses comprised 300 ug of mutant IDH1 20-mer peptide each, plus topical imiquimod. The sample in question was PBMCs, obtained from a glioma patient whose treatment included an IDH1 peptide vaccine. These receptors were obtained from a man between 25 and 39 years old with glioma.

This clone was detected only once. The J gene is TRBJ1-2, the V gene TRBV9; D gene unclear. The CDR3 extends over 15 amino acids. V lost 0 bases to trimming and J lost 2 bases, with 11 bases between them. Germline V gene lookup returns CDR1 SGDLS and CDR2 YYNGEE. The CDR3 protein is CASSVGKRQNYGYTF. CDR3 nucleotides: TGTGCCAGCAGCGTAGGGAAACGGCAGAACTATGGCTACACCTTC.

The chain uses TRBV5-4 and TRBJ1-5; maybe TRBD1 (5 bases). The V and J ends lost 2 bases and 8 bases respectively, with 14 bases between them. The CDR3 totals 14 residues. The V gene's germline CDR1 is SGHNT and CDR2 YYREEE (reference sequence). The CDR3 region has the DNA TGTGCCAGCAGCTTTCAAGGTTTGGGGGAGCCCCAGCATTTT. Its protein is CASSFQGLGEPQHF.

This chain links TRBV2 with TRBJ1-1; D unclear. Trimming shortened V by 8 bases and J by 3 bases, and 13 bases separated the two germline ends. The CDR3 loop spans 13 amino acids. Germline lookup yields CDR1 SNHLY and CDR2 FYNNEI. CDR3 DNA: TGTGCCAGCCCCCCCGGGAGGGACACTGAAGCTTTCTTT. This sequence encodes CASPPGRDTEAFF.

The V and J genes are TRBV29-1 and TRBJ2-7, with 12 bases lining up with TRBD1. This CDR3 region has 17 residues. Germline-derived CDR1 and CDR2 are SQVTM and ANQGSEA. V gave up 2 bases and J gave up 5 bases; unmatched junction bases: 13. In DNA form, the CDR3 reads TGCAGCGTTGAACAAAAGAAACCGGGACAGGGGGCAAACGAGCAGTACTTC. Its protein is CSVEQKKPGQGANEQYF.

This chain joins TRBV15 and TRBJ2-3, with D perhaps TRBD2 (5 bases). This CDR3 spans 15 amino acids. Germline V gene sequence: CDR1 LNHNV, CDR2 YYDKDF (reference sequence). The V end lost 1 base, the J end lost 5 bases, and 13 bases lay between the germline ends. CDR3 loop: CATSRGGSEGDTQYF. CDR3 coding DNA: TGTGCCACCAGCAGAGGTGGATCAGAGGGAGATACGCAGTATTTT.

This clone has just one count. The chain combines TRBV5-8 with TRBJ2-6; a weak D match, TRBD2 (6 bases). Per the germline V gene, CDR1 is SGHTS and CDR2 is YDEGEE. Trimming removed 0 bases from V and 4 bases from J, with 17 bases in between. The CDR3 contains 18 residues. CDR3 sequence: CASSLALGGEAGANVLTF. CDR3 sequence (DNA): TGTGCCAGCAGCTTGGCGCTCGGAGGGGAAGCCGGGGCCAACGTCCTGACTTTC. The full variable domain, rest sourced from reference TRBV5-8 and TRBJ2-6, is EAGVTQSPTHLIKTRGQQATLRCSPISGHTSVYWYQQALGLGLQFLLWYDEGEERNRGNFPPRFSGRQFPNYSSELNVNALELEDSALYLCASSLALGGEAGANVLTFGAGSRLTVL.